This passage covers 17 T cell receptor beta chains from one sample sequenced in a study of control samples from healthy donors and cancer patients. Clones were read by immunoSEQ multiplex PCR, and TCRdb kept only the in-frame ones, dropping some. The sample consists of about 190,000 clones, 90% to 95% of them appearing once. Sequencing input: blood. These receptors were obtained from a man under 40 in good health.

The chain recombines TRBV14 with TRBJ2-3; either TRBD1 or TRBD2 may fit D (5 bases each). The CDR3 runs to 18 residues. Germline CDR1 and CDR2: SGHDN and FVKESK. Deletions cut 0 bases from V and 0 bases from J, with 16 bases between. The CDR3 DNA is TGTGCCAGCAGCCAAGATCCGGGACCATTTACTAGCACAGATACGCAGTATTTT. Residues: CASSQDPGPFTSTDTQYF. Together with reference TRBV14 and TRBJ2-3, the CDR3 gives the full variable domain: EAGVTQFPSHSVIEKGQTVTLRCDPISGHDNLYWYRRVMGKEIKFLLHFVKESKQDESGMPNNRFLAERTGGTYSTLKVQPAELEDSGVYFCASSQDPGPFTSTDTQYFGPGTRLTVL.

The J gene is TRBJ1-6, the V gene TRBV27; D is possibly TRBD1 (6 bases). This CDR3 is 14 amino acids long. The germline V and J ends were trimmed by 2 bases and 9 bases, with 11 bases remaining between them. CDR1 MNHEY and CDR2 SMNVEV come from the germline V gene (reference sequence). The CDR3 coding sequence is TGTGCCAGCAGTTTACTCAGGGGCTCTTCACCCCTCCACTTT. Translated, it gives CASSLLRGSSPLHF.

This CDR3 is CASSLDVGAGKEKLFF. CDR3 bases: TGCGCCAGCAGCTTGGACGTTGGGGCGGGGAAAGAAAAACTGTTTTTT. The V gene is TRBV5-1, the J gene TRBJ1-4, with D maybe TRBD1 (5 bases). CDR1 is SGHRS and CDR2 is YFSETQ in the germline V gene. This CDR3 spans 16 amino acids. V lost 0 bases and J lost 8, with 17 bases in between.

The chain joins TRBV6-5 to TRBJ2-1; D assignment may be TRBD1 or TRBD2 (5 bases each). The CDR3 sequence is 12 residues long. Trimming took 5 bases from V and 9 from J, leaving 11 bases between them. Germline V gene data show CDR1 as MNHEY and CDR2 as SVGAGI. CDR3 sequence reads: CASSQRGSEQFF. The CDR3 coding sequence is TGTGCCAGCAGTCAGAGGGGTAGTGAGCAGTTCTTC.

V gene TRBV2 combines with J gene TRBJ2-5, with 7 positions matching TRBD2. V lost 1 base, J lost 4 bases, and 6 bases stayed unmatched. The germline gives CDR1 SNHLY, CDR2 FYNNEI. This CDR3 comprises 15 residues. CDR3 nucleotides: TGTGCCAGCAGTGAAGAGATCGGGGAGGGAGAGACCCAGTACTTC. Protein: CASSEEIGEGETQYF.

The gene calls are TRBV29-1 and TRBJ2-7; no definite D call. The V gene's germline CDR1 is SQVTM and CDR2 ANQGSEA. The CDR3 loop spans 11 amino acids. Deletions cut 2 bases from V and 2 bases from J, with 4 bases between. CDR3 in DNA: TGCAGCGTTGAACTTACCTACGAGCAGTACTTC. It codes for CSVELTYEQYF.

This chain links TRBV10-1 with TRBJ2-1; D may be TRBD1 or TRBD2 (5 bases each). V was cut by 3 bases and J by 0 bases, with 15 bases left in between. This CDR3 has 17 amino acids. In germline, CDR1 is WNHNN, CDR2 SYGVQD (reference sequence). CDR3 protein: CASSDALGASSYNEQFF. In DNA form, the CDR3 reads TGCGCCAGCAGTGACGCTCTCGGGGCCAGCTCCTACAATGAGCAGTTCTTC.

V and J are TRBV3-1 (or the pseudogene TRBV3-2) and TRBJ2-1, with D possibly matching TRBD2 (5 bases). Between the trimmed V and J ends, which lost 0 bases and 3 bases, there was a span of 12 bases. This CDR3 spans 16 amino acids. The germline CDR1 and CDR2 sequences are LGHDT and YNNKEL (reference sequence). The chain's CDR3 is CASSQEGESVYNEQFF. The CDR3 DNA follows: TGTGCCAGCAGCCAAGAGGGAGAGAGTGTCTACAATGAGCAGTTCTTC.

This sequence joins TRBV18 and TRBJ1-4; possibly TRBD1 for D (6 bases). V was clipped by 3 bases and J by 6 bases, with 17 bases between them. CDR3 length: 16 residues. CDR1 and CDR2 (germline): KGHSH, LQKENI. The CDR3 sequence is CASSPGGGQSDEKLFF. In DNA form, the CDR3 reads TGTGCCAGCTCACCTGGGGGTGGACAGAGCGATGAAAAACTGTTTTTT.

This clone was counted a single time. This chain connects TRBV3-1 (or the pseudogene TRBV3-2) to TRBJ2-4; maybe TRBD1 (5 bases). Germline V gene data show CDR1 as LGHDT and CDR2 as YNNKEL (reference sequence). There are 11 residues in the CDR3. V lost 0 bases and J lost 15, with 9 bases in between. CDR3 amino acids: CASSQDGHGYF. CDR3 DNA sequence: TGTGCCAGCAGCCAAGACGGACATGGGTACTTC.

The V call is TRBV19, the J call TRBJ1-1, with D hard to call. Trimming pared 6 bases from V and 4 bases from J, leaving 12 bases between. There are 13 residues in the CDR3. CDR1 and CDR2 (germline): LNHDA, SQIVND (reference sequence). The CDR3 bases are TGTGCCAGTAGGGTTGGGGTGGGCACTGAAGCTTTCTTT. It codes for CASRVGVGTEAFF.

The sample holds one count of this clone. The CDR3 bases are TGTGCCACCAGTGATTTCGCGGGGGGGTCCCGCAATGAGCAGTTCTTC. This translates into CATSDFAGGSRNEQFF. The V call is TRBV24-1, the J call TRBJ2-1; 9 bases agree with TRBD2. The CDR3 contains 16 residues. Germline CDR1 and CDR2: KGHDR and SFDVKD. J gave up 6 bases and V 1 base, and 6 bases lay outside the gene matches.

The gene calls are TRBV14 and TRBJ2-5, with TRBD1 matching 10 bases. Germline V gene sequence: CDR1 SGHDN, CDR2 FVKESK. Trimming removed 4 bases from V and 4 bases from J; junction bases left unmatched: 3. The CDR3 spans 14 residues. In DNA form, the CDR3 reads TGTGCCAGCAGCCCGAGGACAGGGGGAGAGACCCAGTACTTC. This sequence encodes CASSPRTGGETQYF.

The CDR3 is CASSLLGEADTQYF. CDR3 sequence (DNA): TGTGCCAGCAGCTTACTCGGGGAGGCAGATACGCAGTATTTT. The V call is TRBV7-2, the J call TRBJ2-3, with a weak D call TRBD2 (6 bases). Between the trimmed V and J ends, which lost 2 bases and 4 bases, there was a span of 10 bases. Per the germline V gene, CDR1 is SGHTA and CDR2 is FQGNSA. The CDR3 covers 14 residues. Variable domain in full (rest from reference TRBV7-2 and TRBJ2-3): GAGVSQSPSNKVTEKGKDVELRCDPISGHTALYWYRQSLGQGLEFLIYFQGNSAPDKSGLPSDRFSAERTGGSVSTLTIQRTQQEDSAVYLCASSLLGEADTQYFGPGTRLTVL.

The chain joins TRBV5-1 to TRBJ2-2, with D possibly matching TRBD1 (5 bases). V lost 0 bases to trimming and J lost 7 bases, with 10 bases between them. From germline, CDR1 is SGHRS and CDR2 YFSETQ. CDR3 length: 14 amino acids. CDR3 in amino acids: CASSLEGKIGELFF. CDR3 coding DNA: TGCGCCAGCAGCTTGGAGGGGAAGATCGGGGAGCTGTTTTTT. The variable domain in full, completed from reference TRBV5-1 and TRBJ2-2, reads KAGVTQTPRYLIKTRGQQVTLSCSPISGHRSVSWYQQTPGQGLQFLFEYFSETQRNKGNFPGRFSGRQFSNSRSEMNVSTLELGDSALYLCASSLEGKIGELFFGEGSRLTVL.

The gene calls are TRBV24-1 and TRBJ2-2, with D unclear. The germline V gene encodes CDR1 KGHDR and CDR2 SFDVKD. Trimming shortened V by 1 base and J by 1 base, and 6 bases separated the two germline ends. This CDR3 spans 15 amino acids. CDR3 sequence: CATSDFSRNTGELFF. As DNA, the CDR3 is TGTGCCACCAGTGATTTTAGCCGGAACACCGGGGAGCTGTTTTTT.

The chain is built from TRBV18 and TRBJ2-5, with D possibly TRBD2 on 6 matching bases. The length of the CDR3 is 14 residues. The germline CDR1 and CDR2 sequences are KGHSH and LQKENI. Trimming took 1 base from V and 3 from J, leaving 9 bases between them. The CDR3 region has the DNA TGTGCCAGCTCACCACGCCGCGGGAAAGAGACCCAGTACTTC. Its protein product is CASSPRRGKETQYF. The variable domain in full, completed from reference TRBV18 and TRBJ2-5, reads NAGVMQNPRHLVRRRGQEARLRCSPMKGHSHVYWYRQLPEEGLKFMVYLQKENIIDESGMPKERFSAEFPKEGPSILRIQQVVRGDSAAYFCASSPRRGKETQYFGPGTRLLVL.